This entry describes one T cell receptor (beta chain). This entry belongs to a study of pediatric ulcerative colitis. Across the study: Disease was pancolitis in seven and left-sided in two, histology-confirmed.

Before the diagnostic colonoscopy, ulcerative colitis patients were free of immunosuppressive medication. The CDR3 totals 13 residues. CDR1 MRHNA and CDR2 SNTAGT come from the germline V gene. Unmatched junction bases numbered 8, after V lost 8 bases and J lost 8 bases. Sequencing was performed with immunoSEQ multiplex PCR; in TCRdb, only in-frame clones are kept and a portion is missing. The table records more than 50,000 clones, around four fifths of them present only once. This clonotype was sampled from a boy aged 10-17 years with moderate ulcerative colitis. The chain combines TRBV6-4 with TRBJ1-4; TRBD1 aligns across 7 bases. The sample consisted of blood. The CDR3 protein is CASAPTGTEKLFF. In nucleotides, the CDR3 is TGTGCCAGCGCACCGACAGGGACAGAAAAACTGTTTTTT.